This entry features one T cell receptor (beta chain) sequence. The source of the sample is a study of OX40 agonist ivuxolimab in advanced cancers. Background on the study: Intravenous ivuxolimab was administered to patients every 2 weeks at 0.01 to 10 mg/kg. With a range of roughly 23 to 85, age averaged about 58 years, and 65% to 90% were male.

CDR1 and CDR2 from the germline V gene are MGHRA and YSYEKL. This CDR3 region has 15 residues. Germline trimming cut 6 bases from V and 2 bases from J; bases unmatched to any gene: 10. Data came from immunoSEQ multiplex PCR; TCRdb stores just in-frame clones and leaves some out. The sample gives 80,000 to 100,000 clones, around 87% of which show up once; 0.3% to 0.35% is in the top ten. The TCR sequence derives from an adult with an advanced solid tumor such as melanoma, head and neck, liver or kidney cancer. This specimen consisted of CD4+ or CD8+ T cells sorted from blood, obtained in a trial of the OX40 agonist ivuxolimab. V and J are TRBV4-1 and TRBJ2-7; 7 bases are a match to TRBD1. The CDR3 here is CASSLGTAFTYEQYF. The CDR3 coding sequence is TGCGCCAGCAGTCTCGGGACAGCCTTTACCTACGAGCAGTACTTC.